This T cell receptor (beta chain) was captured in a study of shared T cell receptors in the human thymus. Some clones are missing from TCRdb's copy, which holds only in-frame ones; the method was immunoSEQ multiplex PCR. The sample has roughly 700,000 clones; roughly 90% are singletons. The germline V gene encodes CDR1 SGHVS and CDR2 FNYEAQ. With 6 bases removed from V and 4 bases from J, the gap between germline ends came to 16 bases. The CDR3 has 15 residues. This same sample was also part of a study on human thymus T cells. That work contributes: Resections from corrective heart surgery supplied the thymus tissue.

The chain joins TRBV7-6 to TRBJ2-1; no clear D gene. This TCR derives from a boy in the first two years of life with a congenital heart defect. The sequenced sample was thymocytes. CDR3 DNA: TGTGCCAGCAGTCTTAGGTCGGGTATTTACAATGAGCAGTTCTTC. As protein: CASSLRSGIYNEQFF.